The 21 T cell receptor beta chains reported below all come from one sample, sequenced in a study of shared T cell receptors in the human thymus. TCRdb's table, derived via immunoSEQ multiplex PCR, lists solely in-frame clones and lacks some. The sample contains tens of thousands of clones, around 96% of which appear only once. Specimen: thymocytes. The origin of the receptors is a human donor.

This chain links TRBV5-6 with TRBJ2-3, with 10 nucleotides matching TRBD1. Losses at the gene ends were 2 bases for V and 4 bases for J; bases not matched to a gene: 1. The CDR3 covers 14 residues. Germline assignment: CDR1 SGHDT and CDR2 YYEEEE. For the CDR3, the DNA is TGTGCCAGCAGCTTTGGACAGGGGGCAGATACGCAGTATTTT. This translates into CASSFGQGADTQYF.

This clone has only one observation. The chain links TRBV6-1 to TRBJ1-2; D might be TRBD1 (5 bases). Germline CDR1 MNHNS, CDR2 SASEGT. Trimming shortened V by 8 bases and J by 2 bases, and 15 bases separated the two germline ends. This CDR3 is built from 14 residues. The CDR3 DNA reads as TGTGCCAGCGGGTTCGGACATAGGAACTATGGCTACACCTTC. Amino acids: CASGFGHRNYGYTF.

The rearrangement uses TRBV6-1 and TRBJ1-6; D is perhaps TRBD1 (5 bases). The germline V and J ends were trimmed by 3 bases and 0 bases, with 12 bases remaining between them. The CDR3 runs 17 residues. Germline lookup yields CDR1 MNHNS and CDR2 SASEGT. This CDR3 is CASSDWAGSSYNSPLHF. DNA of the CDR3: TGTGCCAGCAGTGATTGGGCAGGGAGCTCCTATAATTCACCCCTCCACTTT.

The chain couples TRBV28 to TRBJ2-3, with 9 bases lining up with TRBD1. Germline V gene lookup returns CDR1 MDHEN and CDR2 SYDVKM. With V trimmed by 6 bases and J by 5 bases, 6 bases remained unmatched. The CDR3 is 14 amino acids. Here the CDR3 DNA reads TGTGCCAGCAGCCAACAGGGGGCGCGAGATACGCAGTATTTT. Translating gives CASSQQGARDTQYF.

The V call is TRBV4-3, the J call TRBJ1-6, with D tentatively TRBD1 (5 bases). The CDR3 sequence is 19 residues long. Per the germline V gene, CDR1 is LGHNA and CDR2 is YSLEER. V was pared by 3 bases and J by 4 bases, with 22 bases between. The DNA of the CDR3 is TGCGCCAGCAGCCACATTGGACAAGGGAGGGGTGGATATAATTCACCCCTCCACTTT. Its translation is CASSHIGQGRGGYNSPLHF.

The chain recombines TRBV4-1 with TRBJ2-5, with TRBD2 identical over 13 bases. V dropped 6 bases and J dropped 5; count of bases not matched to a gene: 18. The CDR3 is 19 residues long. Germline CDR1 is MGHRA and CDR2 is YSYEKL. The CDR3 here is CASRNNGSPLAGGLETQYF. The CDR3, as DNA: TGCGCCAGCAGGAATAATGGATCGCCACTAGCGGGGGGGCTGGAGACCCAGTACTTC.

This chain links TRBV4-3 with TRBJ2-2, with 9 bases aligning to TRBD2. The CDR3 runs 20 residues. The V segment lost 0 bases and the J segment 0 bases; nucleotides outside the gene matches: 11. In germline, CDR1 is LGHNA, CDR2 YSLEER. CDR3 nucleotides: TGCGCCAGCAGCCAAGAGAAAATTCTTAGCGGGGGATCGAACACCGGGGAGCTGTTTTTT. Amino acids: CASSQEKILSGGSNTGELFF.

In this sample, this clone turned up once. The V gene is TRBV28, the J gene TRBJ1-6; D call uncertain. The CDR3 extends over 15 amino acids. V lost 3 bases to trimming and J lost 4 bases, with 10 bases between them. CDR1 and CDR2 from the germline V gene are MDHEN and SYDVKM. CDR3 protein: CASSFGPEYNSPLHF. The DNA for the CDR3 is TGTGCCAGCAGTTTCGGGCCGGAGTATAATTCACCCCTCCACTTT.

This clone is a singleton in its sample. The genes are TRBV27 and TRBJ1-5; TRBD1 matches at 8 bases. Germline lookup yields CDR1 MNHEY and CDR2 SMNVEV (reference sequence). Losses at the gene ends were 5 bases for V and 0 bases for J; bases not matched to a gene: 9. This CDR3 spans 17 amino acids. The CDR3 reads CASSPRDRRYSNQPQHF. DNA for the CDR3: TGTGCCAGCAGTCCGAGGGACAGGCGATATAGCAATCAGCCCCAGCATTTT.

This chain joins TRBV6-4 and TRBJ2-2, with TRBD2 identical over 8 bases. The junction had 12 bases not matched to a gene; V was cut back by 3 bases and J by 0 bases. Germline V gene lookup returns CDR1 MRHNA and CDR2 SNTAGT. The CDR3 runs to 19 residues. The CDR3 DNA sequence: TGTGCCAGCAGTGAAACGCCCAAAGACGGGGGGGCGAACACCGGGGAGCTGTTTTTT. Protein: CASSETPKDGGANTGELFF.

V and J are TRBV10-3 and TRBJ1-2; D call uncertain. Between the trimmed V and J ends, which lost 4 bases and 1 base, there was a span of 10 bases. Germline lookup yields CDR1 ENHRY and CDR2 SYGVKD. The length of the CDR3 is 14 residues. The CDR3 loop is CAISGAEINYGYTF. For the CDR3, the DNA is TGTGCCATCAGTGGGGCGGAGATTAACTATGGCTACACCTTC.

The genes are TRBV28 and TRBJ2-2; D gene unclear. Deletions cut 3 bases from V and 5 bases from J, with 7 bases between. Germline loops: CDR1 MDHEN, CDR2 SYDVKM. The CDR3 extends over 13 amino acids. In DNA, the CDR3 is TGTGCCAGCAGTTTTCGGCAAACCGGGGAGCTGTTTTTT. It yields the protein CASSFRQTGELFF.

This chain connects TRBV5-4 to TRBJ2-5; TRBD1 matches 10 bases. The CDR3 runs 14 residues. J was trimmed by 7 bases and V by 6 bases; bases with no gene match: 9. Germline values: CDR1 SGHNT, CDR2 YYREEE (reference sequence). This CDR3 is CASKADRGLGTQYF. The CDR3 DNA reads TGTGCCAGCAAGGCGGACAGGGGGTTAGGGACCCAGTACTTC.

The J gene is TRBJ2-7, the V gene TRBV9, with 8 positions matching TRBD2. CDR1 and CDR2 (germline): SGDLS, YYNGEE. V gave up 3 bases and J gave up 3 bases; unmatched junction bases: 8. There are 15 residues in the CDR3. DNA for the CDR3: TGTGCCAGCAGCGCACATAGCGGGGCGGACTACGAGCAGTACTTC. Amino acids: CASSAHSGADYEQYF.

The rearrangement uses TRBV7-9 and TRBJ2-5; D gene uncertain. V lost 5 bases, J lost 2 bases, and 3 bases lay in between. The CDR3 sequence is 11 residues long. Germline V gives CDR1 SEHNR, CDR2 FQNEAQ (reference sequence). CDR3 loop: CASSPQETQYF. CDR3 nucleotide sequence: TGTGCCAGCAGCCCTCAAGAGACCCAGTACTTC.

The rearrangement links TRBV27 to TRBJ2-7; TRBD2 aligns across 12 bases. In germline, CDR1 is MNHEY, CDR2 SMNVEV (reference sequence). Unmatched junction bases numbered 8, after V lost 4 bases and J lost 7 bases. The CDR3 totals 15 residues. For the CDR3, the DNA is TGTGCCAGCAGTTCCCGACTAGCGGGGGCCTGGGAGCAGTACTTC. Residues: CASSSRLAGAWEQYF.

The chain joins TRBV27 to TRBJ2-7; D gene ambiguous. Per the germline V gene, CDR1 is MNHEY and CDR2 is SMNVEV (reference sequence). V was cut by 3 bases and J by 7 bases, with 13 bases left in between. This CDR3 region has 13 residues. This CDR3 is CASSLLVGREQYF. The CDR3 DNA reads as TGTGCCAGCAGTTTGTTAGTTGGACGGGAGCAGTACTTC.

V and J are TRBV6-1 and TRBJ1-5, with a tentative D call TRBD1 (6 bases). This CDR3 has 16 amino acids. Germline V lookup: CDR1 MNHNS, CDR2 SASEGT. With 4 bases removed from V and 6 bases from J, the gap between germline ends came to 19 bases. CDR3 in amino acids: CASSAKMDRPSQPQHF. DNA of the CDR3: TGTGCCAGCAGTGCAAAGATGGACAGACCGAGTCAGCCCCAGCATTTT.

The V and J genes are TRBV23-1 and TRBJ2-1, with D unclear. TRBV23-1 is given ORF status, its function remaining uncertain. The CDR3 contains 13 residues. Between the trimmed V and J ends, which lost 10 bases and 0 bases, there was a span of 10 bases. Here the CDR3 DNA reads TGCGCCATTAGTCGCCTCTCCTACAATGAGCAGTTCTTC. Its translation: CAISRLSYNEQFF.

The chain links TRBV6-4 to TRBJ2-2; the D is unclear. The CDR3 is 15 amino acids. V dropped 9 bases and J dropped 1 base, with 15 bases sitting between them. The V gene's germline CDR1 is MRHNA and CDR2 SNTAGT. In nucleotides, the CDR3 is TGTGCCAGAACCAGTAGAGGCAAGAACACCGGGGAGCTGTTTTTT. Its translation is CARTSRGKNTGELFF.

The chain recombines TRBV4-3 with TRBJ2-1, with D possibly being TRBD1 (5 bases). Germline CDR1 LGHNA, CDR2 YSLEER. The V gene lost 4 bases and the J gene lost 5 bases, with 15 bases spanning the gap. The CDR3 runs 15 residues. The CDR3 DNA reads TGCGCCAGCAGCCCAATGGGGCAGCAGGACAATGAGCAGTTCTTC. Amino acids: CASSPMGQQDNEQFF.